The 18 T cell receptor beta chains below come from one sample, sequenced in a study of blood T cells in healthy people across ages. Primers used in a second PCR of roughly 7 to 12 cycles were a sample-barcoded 5' primer and a J-beta primer mix. MiXCR was run by TCRdb on the 5' RACE reads, yielding one entry per CDR3 protein. This table holds approximately 800,000 distinct CDR3 sequences, under 80% found once. Input material: blood. The origin of the receptors is a man aged 25 to 40 in good health.

This rearrangement joins TRBV6-5 to TRBJ2-3; 11 bases line up with TRBD2. The V gene end was trimmed by 5 bases and the J gene end by 5 bases; junction bases not matched to a gene: 6. CDR1 and CDR2 (germline): MNHEY, SVGAGI. The CDR3 is 15 residues long. CDR3 protein: CASSRLAGLGDTQYF. In DNA, the CDR3 is TGTGCCAGCAGTCGACTAGCGGGGCTTGGAGATACGCAGTATTTT.

The chain links TRBV29-1 to TRBJ2-1; D perhaps matches TRBD1 (6 bases). V dropped 2 bases and J dropped 3 bases, with 14 bases sitting between them. The CDR3 spans 15 residues. Germline loops: CDR1 SQVTM, CDR2 ANQGSEA. CDR3 in DNA: TGCAGCGTTGAAACAGGACAGTCTTACTACAATGAGCAGTTCTTC. It encodes CSVETGQSYYNEQFF.

The genes are TRBV7-9 and TRBJ1-2; TRBD1 matches at 9 bases. V was pared by 2 bases and J by 6 bases, with 13 bases of the junction left unmatched. CDR1 SEHNR and CDR2 FQNEAQ come from the germline V gene (reference sequence). The CDR3 is 17 amino acids. The chain's CDR3 is CASSLLGPTGTGNGYTF. The CDR3 DNA sequence: TGTGCCAGCAGCTTACTAGGCCCAACCGGGACAGGGAATGGCTACACCTTC.

The genes are TRBV5-5 and TRBJ2-7; D may be TRBD1 (6 bases). The germline CDR1 and CDR2 sequences are SGHKS and YYEKEE (reference sequence). The CDR3 runs to 15 residues. V lost 4 bases and J lost 2, with 16 bases in between. DNA of the CDR3: TGTGCCAGCAGCGTCGGACAGCGGAGCCCCTACGAGCAGTACTTC. This sequence encodes CASSVGQRSPYEQYF. Supplemented by reference TRBV5-5 and TRBJ2-7, the full variable domain reads DAGVTQSPTHLIKTRGQQVTLRCSPISGHKSVSWYQQVLGQGPQFIFQYYEKEERGRGNFPDRFSARQFPNYSSELNVNALLLGDSALYLCASSVGQRSPYEQYFGPGTRLTVT.

CDR3 in amino acids: CASSLDRVNDEQYF. The CDR3 nucleotides are TGTGCCAGCAGCTTGGACAGGGTAAACGACGAGCAGTACTTC. The V gene is TRBV12-3 or TRBV12-4, the J gene TRBJ2-5, with 8 bases that match TRBD1. Matching the DNA end better, TRBJ2-7 makes the J call doubtful. The CDR3 length is 14 residues.

This clonotype was seen a few times. The chain links TRBV2 to TRBJ2-1; no clear D gene. The V gene lost 7 bases and the J gene lost 7 bases, with 14 bases spanning the gap. Germline V gene data show CDR1 as SNHLY and CDR2 as FYNNEI. The CDR3 has 13 residues. CDR3 residues: CASTFEQRNEQFF. The CDR3 bases are TGTGCCAGCACCTTCGAACAGAGGAATGAGCAGTTCTTC.

A few counts support this clonotype. The chain links TRBV20-1 to TRBJ2-1, with 8 bases matching TRBD2. Germline V gene data show CDR1 as DFQATT and CDR2 as SNEGSKA (reference sequence). V was clipped by 2 bases and J by 4 bases; unmatched bases: 10. The CDR3 totals 16 residues. The CDR3 nucleotides read TGCAGTGCTAGACCCTCGGGGGGGCCAGCGTACAATGAGCAGTTCTTC. Protein: CSARPSGGPAYNEQFF.

V usage is TRBV24-1 and J usage is TRBJ2-1, with TRBD2 as a possible D gene (6 bases). V was clipped by 4 bases and J by 2 bases, with 8 bases between them. The CDR3 length is 14 residues. Germline V CDR1 and CDR2: KGHDR, SFDVKD. The CDR3 here is CATSERRAYNEQFF. The DNA of the CDR3 is TGTGCCACCAGTGAGAGGAGGGCCTACAATGAGCAGTTCTTC.

V and J are TRBV4-2 and TRBJ2-3; a weak D match, TRBD1 (5 bases). The CDR3 is 19 residues long. Trimming pared 0 bases from V and 4 bases from J, leaving 23 bases between. The germline CDR1 and CDR2 sequences are LGHNA and YNFKEQ. The DNA of the CDR3 is TGTGCCAGCAGCCAAGATTATTTTCGGGCTAGGGGTAGGGCAGATACGCAGTATTTT. It codes for CASSQDYFRARGRADTQYF.

CDR3 DNA sequence: TGTGCCAGCAGCCCAAATTTGCATCAGAGTGGCTACACCTTC. Translated: CASSPNLHQSGYTF. The chain employs TRBV3-1 and TRBJ1-2, with D unresolved. Between the trimmed V and J ends, which lost 4 bases and 7 bases, there was a span of 16 bases. The germline V gene has CDR1 LGHDT and CDR2 YNNKEL (reference sequence). The CDR3 is made up of 14 amino acids.

The V gene is TRBV9, the J gene TRBJ1-2, with D possibly TRBD1 on 6 matching bases. Germline V gene lookup returns CDR1 SGDLS and CDR2 YYNGEE. Trimming took 3 bases from V and 4 from J, leaving 13 bases between them. This CDR3 comprises 14 residues. CDR3 amino acids: CASSGGQSFYGYTF. CDR3 in DNA: TGTGCCAGCAGCGGCGGACAGTCTTTCTATGGCTACACCTTC.

This clonotype was seen only a few times. The chain joins TRBV7-2 to TRBJ2-3; 13 bases are shared with TRBD2. The J segment lost 2 bases and the V segment lost 5 bases, leaving 7 bases of the junction unmatched. The length of the CDR3 is 17 residues. Looked up from germline, CDR1 is SGHTA and CDR2 is FQGNSA. The CDR3 here is CASSPGGTSGDTDTQYF. The DNA of the CDR3 is TGTGCCAGCAGCCCAGGGGGGACTAGCGGGGACACAGATACGCAGTATTTT.

The V call is TRBV9, the J call TRBJ2-1; 9 bases agree with TRBD2. The ends lost 4 bases at V and 3 bases at J; junction bases unmatched: 8. This CDR3 spans 16 amino acids. Germline V gene lookup returns CDR1 SGDLS and CDR2 YYNGEE. Here the CDR3 DNA reads TGTGCCAGCAGCCCGGAAGGACTAGCGAGCTACAATGAGCAGTTCTTC. Encoded protein: CASSPEGLASYNEQFF.

A few counts support this clonotype. This chain joins TRBV7-9 and TRBJ2-3, with D possibly matching TRBD2 (5 bases). Trimming removed 4 bases at V and 0 bases at J, with 14 bases between. The CDR3 extends over 16 amino acids. The V gene's germline CDR1 is SEHNR and CDR2 FQNEAQ (reference sequence). The CDR3, as DNA: TGTGCCAGCAGCTCCTACGAGGGTCCTAGCACAGATACGCAGTATTTT. This encodes CASSSYEGPSTDTQYF. Filled out from reference TRBV7-9 and TRBJ2-3, the complete variable domain reads DTGVSQNPRHKITKRGQNVTFRCDPISEHNRLYWYRQTLGQGPEFLTYFQNEAQLEKSRLLSDRFSAERPKGSFSTLEIQRTEQGDSAMYLCASSSYEGPSTDTQYFGPGTRLTVL.

This clonotype was counted a few times. The rearrangement uses TRBV7-2 and TRBJ2-3; possible D gene TRBD1, 6 bases. This CDR3 contains 15 residues. V shed 5 bases and J shed 7 bases, with 19 bases lying between them. Germline V gene sequence: CDR1 SGHTA, CDR2 FQGNSA. The CDR3 nucleotides are TGTGCCAGCAGCGAGGGACACCCCCTCAGCTATACGCAGTATTTT. Translating gives CASSEGHPLSYTQYF. Combining the CDR3 with reference TRBV7-2 and TRBJ2-3 gives the whole variable domain GAGVSQSPSNKVTEKGKDVELRCDPISGHTALYWYRQSLGQGLEFLIYFQGNSAPDKSGLPSDRFSAERTGGSVSTLTIQRTQQEDSAVYLCASSEGHPLSYTQYFGPGTRLTVL.

This clonotype was seen more than once but under ten times. The rearrangement links TRBV4-3 to TRBJ2-5; D not certain. Between the trimmed V and J ends, which lost 0 bases and 5 bases, there was a span of 10 bases. This CDR3 has 14 residues. Germline V lookup: CDR1 LGHNA, CDR2 YSLEER. The CDR3: CASSQEYVTETQYF. The CDR3 DNA sequence: TGCGCCAGCAGCCAAGAGTACGTCACGGAGACCCAGTACTTC.

The CDR3 DNA reads TGTGCCAGCAGTTATTTTACTAGCGCGGGCGGGGAGCAGTTCTTC. Protein product: CASSYFTSAGGEQFF. The rearrangement joins TRBV28 to TRBJ2-1, with 7 bases matching TRBD2. After removal of 4 bases from V and 10 bases from J, the junction contained 13 bases not matched to a gene. This CDR3 contains 15 residues. Germline CDR1 and CDR2: MDHEN and SYDVKM.

The chain couples TRBV7-3 to TRBJ1-1; D unclear. V was cut by 3 bases and J by 3 bases, with 8 bases left in between. This CDR3 spans 13 amino acids. Germline V gene lookup returns CDR1 SGHTA and CDR2 FQGTGA. CDR3 loop: CASSFGQDTEAFF. DNA of the CDR3: TGTGCCAGCAGCTTTGGGCAGGACACTGAAGCTTTCTTT.